The rows below give T cell receptor beta chains drawn from one sample of a study of shared clonotypes between healthy human individuals. Method: immunoSEQ multiplex PCR; TCRdb's copy keeps in-frame clones and lacks some. The sample contains 470,000 or so clones, 70% to 85% of which appear only once. Material for sequencing was PBMCs. The receptors come from a woman aged 40-49 years in good health. Some clones in this sample may be carry-over from other donors' samples. CDR3s include the opening cysteine and the closing phenylalanine or tryptophan. Fields, in order: J gene, D gene, V gene, clone size, CDR3 protein, CDR3 DNA. The D gene is left open where the match is weak. The size of a clone is reported for some rows only, either as once, few or many, or as a class for expanded clones.

>TRBJ1-3|TRBD1|TRBV9|once
CASSVRADRGRGDTIYF
TGTGCCAGCAGCGTAAGGGCCGACAGGGGGAGAGGAGACACCATATATTTT
>TRBJ1-1|TRBD1|TRBV28|.
CASSSSDRGQNTEAFF
TGTGCCAGCAGTTCCTCGGACAGGGGGCAAAACACTGAAGCTTTCTTT
>TRBJ2-5|TRBD2|TRBV28|.
CASSLSLAGIETQYF
TGTGCCAGCAGTTTATCGCTAGCGGGTATTGAGACCCAGTACTTC
>TRBJ2-1|.|TRBV30|.
CAWSPSVEQFF
TGTGCCTGGAGTCCATCGGTTGAGCAGTTCTTC
>TRBJ1-6|TRBD1|TRBV10-2|.
CASSEFDRGFYNSPLHF
TGCGCCAGCAGTGAGTTTGACAGGGGGTTCTATAATTCACCCCTCCACTTT
>TRBJ2-7|.|TRBV21-1|once
CASSKVRKGCILRVRTYEQYF
TGTGCCAGCAGCAAAGTAAGGAAGGGATGTATTTTGAGGGTTCGTACCTACGAGCAGTACTTC
>TRBJ2-1|TRBD1|TRBV7-6|.
CASSAGTGGFGEQFF
TGTGCCAGCAGCGCAGGGACAGGGGGCTTTGGTGAGCAGTTCTTC
>TRBJ1-2|.|TRBV19|.
CASSTLSFGGYTF
TGTGCCAGTAGTACCCTGTCCTTCGGCGGCTACACCTTC
>TRBJ1-2|.|TRBV5-1|.
CASNDGSNYGYTF
TGCGCCAGCAACGACGGGAGTAACTATGGCTACACCTTC
>TRBJ2-7|TRBD2|TRBV10-2|few
CASNPSGGSSYEQYF
TGCGCCAGCAACCCCAGCGGGGGGAGCTCCTACGAGCAGTACTTC
>TRBJ2-1|TRBD2|TRBV7-3|.
CASSLAVGTSHNEQFF
TGTGCCAGCAGCTTGGCCGTGGGGACTAGCCACAATGAGCAGTTCTTC
>TRBJ1-2|.|TRBV6-1|.
CASSELGNYGYTF
TGTGCCAGCAGTGAATTGGGGAACTATGGCTACACCTTC
>TRBJ2-2|TRBD2|TRBV11-3|.
CASSNPTSGSGGELFF
TGTGCCAGCAGCAATCCGACTAGCGGGAGTGGCGGGGAGCTGTTTTTT
>TRBJ1-1|.|TRBV7-9|.
CASSLWGERNTEAFF
TGTGCCAGCAGCTTATGGGGGGAAAGGAACACTGAAGCTTTCTTT
>TRBJ1-2|TRBD1|TRBV29-1|.
CSVDDRGIYGYTF
TGCAGCGTTGACGACAGGGGTATCTATGGCTACACCTTC
>TRBJ1-1|.|TRBV30|.
CAWSGSMGNTEAFF
TGTGCCTGGAGTGGCTCAATGGGGAACACTGAAGCTTTCTTT
>TRBJ2-2|TRBD2|TRBV5-5|.
CASRLGLEETGELFF
TGTGCCAGCAGGCTGGGACTAGAGGAAACCGGGGAGCTGTTTTTT
>TRBJ2-1|TRBD2|TRBV2|.
CASSPNEPSGSSYNEQFF
TGTGCCAGCAGTCCCAATGAGCCTAGCGGGAGCTCCTACAATGAGCAGTTCTTC
>TRBJ2-1|TRBD2|TRBV6-4|few
CASSRSSGSSEQFF
TGTGCCAGCAGTAGGTCTAGCGGGAGTAGTGAGCAGTTCTTC
>TRBJ1-2|TRBD1|TRBV28|.
CASSRDSLHYGYTF
TGTGCCAGCAGTCGGGACAGCCTCCACTATGGCTACACCTTC
>TRBJ2-5|.|TRBV6-4|once
CASSEGGGGQETQYF
TGTGCCAGCAGTGAGGGTGGAGGAGGCCAAGAGACCCAGTACTTC
>TRBJ1-2|.|TRBV9|.
CASSVGQGIYYGYTF
TGTGCCAGCAGCGTAGGCCAGGGGATTTACTATGGCTACACCTTC
>TRBJ2-5|.|TRBV4-2|once
CASSQDPGHQETQYF
TGTGCCAGCAGCCAAGATCCGGGACACCAAGAGACCCAGTACTTC
>TRBJ2-1|.|TRBV7-9|.
CASSFRHGHEQFF
TGTGCCAGCAGCTTTCGGCATGGCCATGAGCAGTTCTTC
>TRBJ2-2|TRBD1|TRBV27|.
CASSLRGTGTGELFF
TGTGCCAGCAGTTTAAGGGGGACAGGGACCGGGGAGCTGTTTTTT
>TRBJ2-3|TRBD2|TRBV11-2|.
CASSFSGTSGSADTQYF
TGTGCCAGCAGCTTCTCCGGGACTAGCGGGAGTGCAGATACGCAGTATTTT
>TRBJ1-2|.|TRBV28|.
CASKKDMSSSGYTF
TGTGCCAGCAAAAAGGACATGTCTTCTAGTGGCTACACCTTC
>TRBJ2-7|.|TRBV7-8|.
CASSLMRTSGEQYF
TGTGCCAGCAGCTTAATGAGGACATCCGGCGAGCAGTACTTC
>TRBJ2-5|.|TRBV6-1|.
CASSEMGGMETQYF
TGTGCCAGCAGTGAAATGGGGGGTATGGAGACCCAGTACTTC
>TRBJ2-1|.|TRBV7-6|.
CASSLAVTMSEQFF
TGTGCCAGCAGCTTGGCGGTCACAATGTCGGAGCAGTTCTTC